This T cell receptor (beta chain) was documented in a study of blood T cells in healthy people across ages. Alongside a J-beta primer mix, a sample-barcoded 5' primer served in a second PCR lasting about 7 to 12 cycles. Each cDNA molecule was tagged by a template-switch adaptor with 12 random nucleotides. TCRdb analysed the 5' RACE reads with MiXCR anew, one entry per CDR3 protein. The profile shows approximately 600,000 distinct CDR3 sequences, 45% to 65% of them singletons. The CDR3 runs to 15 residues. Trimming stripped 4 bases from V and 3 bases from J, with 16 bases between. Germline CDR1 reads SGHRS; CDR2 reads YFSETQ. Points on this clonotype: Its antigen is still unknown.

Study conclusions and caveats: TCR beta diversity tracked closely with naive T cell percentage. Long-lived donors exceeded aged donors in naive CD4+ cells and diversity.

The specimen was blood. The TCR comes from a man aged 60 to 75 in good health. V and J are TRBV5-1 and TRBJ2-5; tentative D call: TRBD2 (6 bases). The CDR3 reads CASSGSTRREETQYF. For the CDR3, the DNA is TGCGCCAGCAGCGGATCGACTAGACGAGAAGAGACCCAGTACTTC. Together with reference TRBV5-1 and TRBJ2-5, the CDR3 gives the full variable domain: KAGVTQTPRYLIKTRGQQVTLSCSPISGHRSVSWYQQTPGQGLQFLFEYFSETQRNKGNFPGRFSGRQFSNSRSEMNVSTLELGDSALYLCASSGSTRREETQYFGPGTRLLVL.